The T cell receptor (beta chain) described here comes from a study of blood T cell repertoires in COVID-19. On the study more broadly: Researchers got acute and convalescent COVID-19 samples from the United States, Italy and Spain.

The germline gives CDR1 LNHDA, CDR2 SQIVND (reference sequence). V was clipped by 6 bases and J by 2 bases; unmatched bases: 7. CDR3 length equals 15 residues. Authors' data handling: Nucleated cell number was recorded as an estimate derived from reference gene primer amplification. Sequencing was performed with immunoSEQ multiplex PCR; in TCRdb, only in-frame clones are kept and a portion is missing. For V, J and clone size, that table is used; D and trimming come from the DNA. The data contain under 150,000 clones, roughly 90% of them singletons. The chain links TRBV19 to TRBJ2-1, with 7 bases identical to TRBD1. Input material: peripheral blood. This TCR came from a man between 65 and 85 years old with active COVID-19. The DNA for the CDR3 is TGTGCCAGTAGCTTAGGGGGACAGCCCTACAATGAGCAGTTCTTC. It is translated as CASSLGGQPYNEQFF.